This TCR beta chain appears in the sequencing data of a study of tumor and adjacent non-tumor tissue in lung cancer. Study in general: The patients, roughly eleven men and about 5 women, were about 30 to 76 with stage I to III disease.

RNA was extracted from bulk tissue without any cell sorting. Three rounds of nested PCR, following a modified ARM-PCR protocol, produced the TCRbeta library. TCRdb reanalysed the multiplex PCR reads using MiXCR and keeps one entry per CDR3 protein. In the table there are around 79,000 distinct CDR3 sequences, around 77% of which are singletons. This CDR3 has 14 residues. Germline V gene lookup returns CDR1 SGHVS and CDR2 FQNEAQ. Trimming pared 7 bases from V and 6 bases from J, leaving 18 bases between. The study, taken as a whole, reports: In normal lung, the top 100 clones were significantly more dominant than in tumor.

This clonotype showed up many times. Antigen unknown. This chain joins TRBV7-8 and TRBJ1-1; D may be TRBD1 (6 bases). The origin of this receptor is a woman between 40 and 55 years old with non-small cell lung cancer. Sequenced material: lung tumor tissue. DNA for the CDR3: TGTGCCAGCAAACAGGAGACAGGCCTAGCTGAAGCTTTCTTT. Translating gives CASKQETGLAEAFF. Full variable domain (rest looked up from reference TRBV7-8 and TRBJ1-1): GAGVSQSPRYKVAKRGQDVALRCDPISGHVSLFWYQQALGQGPEFLTYFQNEAQLDKSGLPSDRFFAERPEGSVSTLKIQRTQQEDSAVYLCASKQETGLAEAFFGQGTRLTVV.